The source of this TCR beta chain is a study of blood T cell repertoires in COVID-19. Study at large: Samples taken during acute and convalescent COVID-19 were collected in the United States, Italy and Spain.

Only in-frame clones appear in the TCRdb table, and some are missing; sequencing was by immunoSEQ multiplex PCR. The sample carries fewer than 110,000 clones, roughly 80% recorded once. Germline CDR1 and CDR2: SGDLS and YYNGEE. The V gene end was trimmed by 0 bases and the J gene end by 6 bases; junction bases not matched to a gene: 4. The CDR3 runs 16 residues. This chain connects TRBV9 to TRBJ2-3; TRBD2 aligns across 13 bases. The sequence derives from a human donor in a cohort sampled during active COVID-19. Sequences were obtained from peripheral blood. The CDR3 is CASSVGTSGSWDTQYF. CDR3 nucleotides: TGTGCCAGCAGCGTAGGGACTAGCGGGAGTTGGGATACGCAGTATTTT.